Following are 11 T cell receptor beta chains from one sample sequenced in a study of T cell responses to AZD1222 COVID-19 vaccine. This table comes from immunoSEQ multiplex PCR, and its TCRdb copy is limited to in-frame clones, with some not included. The table lists about 130,000 clones, approximately 88% of them singletons, with approximately 8% in the top ten. This specimen was peripheral blood, taken on day 0 of AZD1222 vaccination. These receptors were obtained from an adult in good health.

The chain couples TRBV21-1 to TRBJ2-7; no DNA check was done on the table's D call, TRBD2. TRBV21-1 is a pseudogene locus. The CDR3 consists of 15 residues. Here the CDR3 DNA reads TGTGCCAGCAGCACCATACGGGTACCCACCTACGAGCAGTACTTC. Its protein product is CASSTIRVPTYEQYF.

The V gene is TRBV19, the J gene TRBJ2-1; D gene ambiguous. The CDR3 spans 11 residues. The V and J ends lost 5 bases and 3 bases respectively, with 2 bases between them. Germline V gene lookup returns CDR1 LNHDA and CDR2 SQIVND (reference sequence). For the CDR3, the DNA is TGTGCCAGTAGTTTCTACAATGAGCAGTTCTTC. It codes for CASSFYNEQFF.

The chain uses TRBV30 and TRBJ1-1; D ambiguous. V was clipped by 1 base and J by 4 bases, with 10 bases between them. The germline CDR1 and CDR2 sequences are GTSNPN and SVGIG (reference sequence). This CDR3 region has 13 residues. The CDR3, as DNA: TGTGCCTGGAGTGGACTGGAGGGCACTGAAGCTTTCTTT. Translated: CAWSGLEGTEAFF.

This clone was counted a few times. The chain combines TRBV2 with TRBJ2-7, with no clear D. The CDR3 covers 14 residues. Germline values: CDR1 SNHLY, CDR2 FYNNEI. Deletions cut 2 bases from V and 3 bases from J, with 11 bases between. The CDR3 nucleotides are TGTGCCAGCAGTGAAATCTGGACCGGCTACGAGCAGTACTTC. Translated, it gives CASSEIWTGYEQYF. Using reference TRBV2 and TRBJ2-7 for the parts outside the CDR3, the full variable domain is EPEVTQTPSHQVTQMGQEVILRCVPISNHLYFYWYRQILGQKVEFLVSFYNNEISEKSEIFDDQFSVERPDGSNFTLKIRSTKLEDSAMYFCASSEIWTGYEQYFGPGTRLTVT.

This chain joins TRBV6-1 and TRBJ1-1, with no clear D. The CDR3 has 15 amino acids. Trimming stripped 2 bases from V and 1 base from J, with 11 bases between. Germline-derived CDR1 and CDR2 are MNHNS and SASEGT. Here the CDR3 reads CASSENWRPNTEAFF. For the CDR3, the DNA is TGTGCCAGCAGTGAAAACTGGCGGCCGAACACTGAAGCTTTCTTT.

The sample holds a few counts of this clone. J is TRBJ1-4 and V is TRBV29-1, with TRBD1 identical over 7 bases. V shed 7 bases and J 7 bases; nucleotides not matched to a gene: 12. The CDR3 has 14 residues. Germline values: CDR1 SQVTM, CDR2 ANQGSEA. The CDR3 reads CSARGQRAGEKLFF. CDR3 sequence (DNA): TGCAGCGCCCGGGGACAGAGGGCGGGTGAAAAACTGTTTTTT.

The gene calls are TRBV5-1 and TRBJ2-2, with 12 bases lining up with TRBD1. The CDR3 totals 15 residues. Germline V lookup: CDR1 SGHRS, CDR2 YFSETQ. The V gene end was trimmed by 3 bases and the J gene end by 5 bases; junction bases not matched to a gene: 2. The CDR3, as DNA: TGCGCCAGCAGCTGGGACAGGGGGCGGACCGGGGAGCTGTTTTTT. It encodes CASSWDRGRTGELFF.

The rearrangement links TRBV19 to TRBJ2-5; TRBD2 matches 8 bases. The J segment lost 4 bases and the V segment lost 5 bases, leaving 9 bases of the junction unmatched. Germline assignment: CDR1 LNHDA and CDR2 SQIVND (reference sequence). CDR3 size: 15 residues. The CDR3 loop is CASSHPGGPGETQYF. The CDR3 DNA reads as TGTGCCAGTAGTCATCCGGGGGGGCCGGGAGAGACCCAGTACTTC.

The rearrangement links TRBV19 to TRBJ1-5; no reliable D call. The CDR3 runs 18 residues. Trimming pared 0 bases from V and 1 base from J, leaving 16 bases between. Germline CDR1 LNHDA, CDR2 SQIVND (reference sequence). The chain's CDR3 is CASSIDATSMRSNQPQHF. The DNA for the CDR3 is TGTGCCAGTAGTATAGATGCTACCTCCATGAGGAGCAATCAGCCCCAGCATTTT.

The chain carries TRBV15 and TRBJ2-7; D possibly matches TRBD1 or TRBD2 (6 bases each). There are 17 residues in the CDR3. Trimming stripped 0 bases from V and 2 bases from J, with 17 bases between. Germline CDR1 and CDR2: LNHNV and YYDKDF (reference sequence). This chain's CDR3 is CATSRDKGGGRAYEQYF. CDR3 nucleotide sequence: TGTGCCACCAGCAGAGATAAGGGGGGCGGAAGAGCCTACGAGCAGTACTTC.

The chain joins TRBV14 to TRBJ1-2; D is ambiguous. The CDR3 totals 12 residues. Germline CDR1 SGHDN, CDR2 FVKESK. V lost 4 bases and J 7 bases, leaving 10 bases between the germline ends. CDR3 coding DNA: TGTGCCAGCAGCCGGGCCGATCTTGGCTACACCTTC. This gives the protein CASSRADLGYTF.